This entry lists 9 T cell receptor beta chains sequenced from one sample in a study of cytomegalovirus exposure and HLA in healthy donors. Sequencing was performed with immunoSEQ multiplex PCR; in TCRdb, only in-frame clones are kept and a portion is missing. This sample yields 150,000 to 200,000 clones, of which 80% to 85% are seen a single time; around 1.2% belongs to the top ten. The sequenced material came from PBMCs. The receptors come from a young woman in good health and CMV-seronegative.

V is TRBV28 and J is TRBJ2-2; possible D gene TRBD2, 7 bases. CDR3 length: 15 amino acids. The V gene lost 6 bases and the J gene lost 2 bases, with 13 bases spanning the gap. The germline gives CDR1 MDHEN, CDR2 SYDVKM. The CDR3 protein is CASRVSGGNTGELFF. DNA for the CDR3: TGTGCCAGCAGAGTGTCGGGGGGCAACACCGGGGAGCTGTTTTTT. Full variable domain (missing parts from reference TRBV28 and TRBJ2-2): DVKVTQSSRYLVKRTGEKVFLECVQDMDHENMFWYRQDPGLGLRLIYFSYDVKMKEKGDIPEGYSVSREKKERFSLILESASTNQTSMYLCASRVSGGNTGELFFGEGSRLTVL.

V and J are TRBV4-1 and TRBJ2-2; 7 bases agree with TRBD2. V shed 1 base and J 5 bases; nucleotides not matched to a gene: 4. The germline gives CDR1 MGHRA, CDR2 YSYEKL. This CDR3 comprises 15 residues. Written as DNA, the CDR3 is TGCGCCAGCAGCCAAGGGGCAGCGGGGACCGGGGAGCTGTTTTTT. Protein: CASSQGAAGTGELFF.

The DNA of the CDR3 is TGTGCCAGCAGTTACAAGGGGACCTACGAGCAGTACTTC. It yields the protein CASSYKGTYEQYF. V usage is TRBV6-5 and J usage is TRBJ2-7; a weak D match, TRBD1 (5 bases). Looked up from germline, CDR1 is MNHEY and CDR2 is SVGAGI. The V end was cut by 2 bases, the J end by 2 bases, with 7 bases between. This CDR3 has 13 amino acids.

V and J are TRBV2 and TRBJ1-4, with D perhaps TRBD1 (6 bases). The ends were cut back, 6 bases at V and 3 bases at J, with 11 bases in the middle. The CDR3 totals 14 residues. Germline V gene lookup returns CDR1 SNHLY and CDR2 FYNNEI. The CDR3 region has the DNA TGTGCCAGCAGGGGGGCGCGGGCTAATGAAAAACTGTTTTTT. Translating it yields CASRGARANEKLFF.

V gene TRBV7-2 combines with J gene TRBJ2-7; 7 bases are shared with TRBD2. CDR1 SGHTA and CDR2 FQGNSA come from the germline V gene. J was trimmed by 2 bases and V by 1 base; bases with no gene match: 5. The CDR3 loop spans 15 amino acids. The DNA for the CDR3 is TGTGCCAGCAGCTTAGTGGCTAGCGGAGCCTACGAGCAGTACTTC. It yields the protein CASSLVASGAYEQYF.

The rearrangement joins TRBV6-5 to TRBJ1-2, with TRBD1 matching 8 bases. V was pared by 6 bases and J by 4 bases, with 7 bases of the junction left unmatched. Germline CDR1 MNHEY, CDR2 SVGAGI. The CDR3 has 14 amino acids. The CDR3 here is CASSIRGPLYGYTF. In nucleotides, the CDR3 is TGTGCCAGCAGCATCAGGGGGCCTCTCTATGGCTACACCTTC.

DNA for the CDR3: TGTGCCTGGAATGGACAGGGCAATCAGCCCCAGCATTTT. Translating gives CAWNGQGNQPQHF. The V call is TRBV30, the J call TRBJ1-5, with 7 bases that match TRBD1. The CDR3 extends over 13 amino acids. Trimming at V came to 4 bases and at J to 2 bases, leaving 2 bases not matched to a gene. Germline CDR1 is GTSNPN and CDR2 is SVGIG (reference sequence).

Notes on this clone: Distinct nucleotide sequences in the sample also encode this CDR3. The V gene is TRBV5-1, the J gene TRBJ1-1, with D possibly being TRBD1 (5 bases). This CDR3 has 14 residues. In germline, CDR1 is SGHRS, CDR2 YFSETQ. The germline V and J ends were trimmed by 3 bases and 2 bases, with 11 bases remaining between them. The CDR3 spells CASSSGLENTEAFF. The CDR3 DNA is TGCGCCAGCAGCTCGGGACTAGAAAACACTGAAGCTTTCTTT.

The chain carries TRBV4-2 and TRBJ2-7; 9 positions agree with TRBD1. The CDR3 runs to 15 residues. CDR1 is LGHNA, CDR2 YNFKEQ, per germline. J was trimmed by 2 bases and V by 1 base; bases with no gene match: 3. CDR3: CASSQGGQGPYEQYF. CDR3 in DNA: TGTGCCAGCAGCCAAGGAGGACAGGGGCCCTACGAGCAGTACTTC.